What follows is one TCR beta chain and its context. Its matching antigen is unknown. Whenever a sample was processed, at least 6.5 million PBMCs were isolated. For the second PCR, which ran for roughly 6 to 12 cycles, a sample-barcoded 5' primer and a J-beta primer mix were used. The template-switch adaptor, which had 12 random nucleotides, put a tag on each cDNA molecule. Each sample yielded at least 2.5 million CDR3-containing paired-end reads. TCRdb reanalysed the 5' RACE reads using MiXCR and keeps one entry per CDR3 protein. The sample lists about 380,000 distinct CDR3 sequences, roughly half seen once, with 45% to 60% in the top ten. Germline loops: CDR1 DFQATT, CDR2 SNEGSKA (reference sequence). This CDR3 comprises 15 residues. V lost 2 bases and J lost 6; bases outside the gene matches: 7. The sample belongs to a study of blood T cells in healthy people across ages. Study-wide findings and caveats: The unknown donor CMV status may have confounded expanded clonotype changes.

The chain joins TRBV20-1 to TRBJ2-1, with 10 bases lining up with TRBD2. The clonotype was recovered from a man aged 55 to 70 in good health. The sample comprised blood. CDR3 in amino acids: CSARWASGSSNEQFF. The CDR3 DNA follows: TGCAGTGCTAGATGGGCTAGCGGGAGCTCCAATGAGCAGTTCTTC.